The present T cell receptor beta chain was sequenced within a study of control samples from healthy donors and cancer patients. Germline-derived CDR1 and CDR2 are MGHRA and YSYEKL. After removal of 3 bases from V and 5 bases from J, the junction contained 7 bases not matched to a gene. The CDR3 length is 15 residues. Data came from immunoSEQ multiplex PCR; TCRdb stores just in-frame clones and leaves some out. Of under 200,000 clones in the sample, roughly 88% are singletons; the top ten hold about 5.3%. Sequencing was done on a sample of blood. This sequence joins TRBV4-1 and TRBJ2-5, with 9 bases identical to TRBD1. The source of this sequence is a woman between 25 and 40 years old in good health. The chain's CDR3 is CASSQGTGLRETQYF. DNA of the CDR3: TGCGCCAGCAGCCAGGGGACAGGGCTAAGGGAGACCCAGTACTTC.